These 20 T cell receptor beta chains were all obtained from the same sample, sequenced in a study of cytomegalovirus exposure and HLA in healthy donors. Both 60 Vbeta primers and 13 Jbeta primers went into the PCR. This table comes from immunoSEQ multiplex PCR, and its TCRdb copy is limited to in-frame clones, with some not included. The data contain 150,000 to 200,000 clones, roughly four fifths of them singletons. The material sequenced was PBMCs. Receptors originate from a young woman in good health and CMV-seronegative.

As regards this clone: The junction departs from the called germline gene at one end, perhaps through a read error. The V and J genes are TRBV7-9 and TRBJ2-1; D uncertain. Germline CDR1 SEHNR, CDR2 FQNEAQ (reference sequence). There are 12 residues in the CDR3. The CDR3 spells CSSSRIYNEQFF. DNA for the CDR3: TGTTCCAGCAGCCGTATTTACAATGAGCAGTTCTTC.

This sequence joins TRBV27 and TRBJ1-2; D perhaps matches TRBD1 (5 bases). From germline, CDR1 is MNHEY and CDR2 SMNVEV (reference sequence). The V and J ends lost 6 bases and 2 bases respectively, with 13 bases between them. The CDR3 sequence is 14 residues long. The chain's CDR3 is CASSTLGGNYGYTF. CDR3 bases: TGTGCCAGCAGCACCCTCGGGGGGAACTATGGCTACACCTTC.

This clone was seen a single time. Other nucleotide sequences from this sample produce the same CDR3. This sequence joins TRBV7-9 and TRBJ1-5; TRBD1 agrees at 8 bases. The trim removed 5 bases at V and 5 bases at J, leaving 2 bases unmatched. This CDR3 is built from 13 residues. Germline V gene sequence: CDR1 SEHNR, CDR2 FQNEAQ (reference sequence). CDR3 region: CASSGQGDQPQHF. The CDR3 nucleotides are TGTGCCAGCAGCGGACAGGGCGATCAGCCCCAGCATTTT.

V gene TRBV18 combines with J gene TRBJ2-1; no clear D. CDR3 size: 15 residues. Germline V gives CDR1 KGHSH, CDR2 LQKENI. The germline V and J ends were trimmed by 4 bases and 9 bases, with 19 bases remaining between them. The CDR3 DNA follows: TGTGCCAGCTCACGACCGAGCCAGGCAAGCTCTGAGCAGTTCTTC. It yields the protein CASSRPSQASSEQFF.

The rearrangement links TRBV14 to TRBJ2-7; TRBD2 matches 7 bases. The CDR3 covers 14 residues. CDR1 is SGHDN and CDR2 is FVKESK in the germline V gene. The J segment lost 3 bases and the V segment lost 0 bases, leaving 2 bases of the junction unmatched. CDR3 nucleotide sequence: TGTGCCAGCAGCCAAGAAGGGACTATCTACGAGCAGTACTTC. Its protein is CASSQEGTIYEQYF.

The chain uses TRBV2 and TRBJ1-1; TRBD1 matches at 11 bases. The germline gives CDR1 SNHLY, CDR2 FYNNEI. Trimming at V came to 5 bases and at J to 4 bases, leaving 6 bases not matched to a gene. The CDR3 is 15 amino acids. Written as DNA, the CDR3 is TGTGCCAGCAGTCCAACCGGGACAGGGGGCACTGAAGCTTTCTTT. As protein: CASSPTGTGGTEAFF.

V and J are TRBV18 and TRBJ2-2, with D uncertain. This CDR3 spans 15 amino acids. The germline V gene encodes CDR1 KGHSH and CDR2 LQKENI. Deletions cut 1 base from V and 7 bases from J, with 13 bases between. The CDR3 spells CASSPLLGFIGELFF. The CDR3 nucleotides read TGTGCCAGCTCACCACTTCTCGGTTTTATCGGGGAGCTGTTTTTT. Full variable domain (remainder filled in from reference TRBV18 and TRBJ2-2): NAGVMQNPRHLVRRRGQEARLRCSPMKGHSHVYWYRQLPEEGLKFMVYLQKENIIDESGMPKERFSAEFPKEGPSILRIQQVVRGDSAAYFCASSPLLGFIGELFFGEGSRLTVL.

The chain is built from TRBV6-1 and TRBJ1-5, with 12 bases matching TRBD1. The V segment lost 8 bases and the J segment 4 bases; nucleotides outside the gene matches: 6. The CDR3 runs to 15 residues. CDR1 and CDR2 (germline): MNHNS, SASEGT. CDR3 sequence: CASGRDRGPNQPQHF. The CDR3 DNA sequence: TGTGCCAGCGGCCGGGACAGGGGGCCGAATCAGCCCCAGCATTTT.

This chain connects TRBV6-4 to TRBJ2-2; D perhaps matches TRBD1 (6 bases). The CDR3 runs to 14 residues. V dropped 3 bases and J dropped 2 bases, with 7 bases sitting between them. The germline gives CDR1 MRHNA, CDR2 SNTAGT. The DNA for the CDR3 is TGTGCCAGCAGTGAAGGGACAAACACCGGGGAGCTGTTTTTT. This codes for CASSEGTNTGELFF.

The chain joins TRBV30 to TRBJ2-6; TRBD1 agrees at 12 bases. CDR3 length equals 18 residues. Germline lookup yields CDR1 GTSNPN and CDR2 SVGIG (reference sequence). Trimming cost V 3 bases and J 2 bases; bases outside gene matches: 8. CDR3 amino acids: CAWRGTGGDQAGANVLTF. In DNA form, the CDR3 reads TGTGCCTGGAGAGGGACAGGGGGCGACCAAGCTGGGGCCAACGTCCTGACTTTC.

This clone was counted only a few times. The CDR3 here is CASSLEGVLNSPLHF. The CDR3 bases are TGCGCCAGCAGCTTGGAGGGGGTCCTAAATTCACCCCTCCACTTT. The chain links TRBV5-1 to TRBJ1-6, with D possibly TRBD1 on 6 matching bases. CDR1 and CDR2 from the germline V gene are SGHRS and YFSETQ. The CDR3 loop spans 15 amino acids. Between the trimmed V and J ends, which lost 0 bases and 7 bases, there was a span of 11 bases.

The chain has TRBV21-1 and TRBJ1-4. TRBV21-1 is classified as a pseudogene. The CDR3 totals 14 residues. The CDR3 spells CASSKGRVGEKLFF. The CDR3 DNA reads TGTGCCAGCAGCAAAGGGAGGGTAGGGGAAAAACTGTTTTTT.

The CDR3 bases are TGTGCCAGCAGACCCGGAGGGAATGAGCAGTTCTTC. It codes for CASRPGGNEQFF. The gene calls are TRBV28 and TRBJ2-1; possibly TRBD2 for D (6 bases). Trimming took 6 bases from V and 7 from J, leaving 10 bases between them. The germline V gene has CDR1 MDHEN and CDR2 SYDVKM. This CDR3 contains 12 residues.

This clone was observed a few times. This sequence joins TRBV2 and TRBJ1-5; no firm D call. Germline assignment: CDR1 SNHLY and CDR2 FYNNEI. This CDR3 has 12 amino acids. Between the trimmed V and J ends, which lost 6 bases and 0 bases, there was a span of 3 bases. In nucleotides, the CDR3 is TGTGCCAGCAGCAATAGCAATCAGCCCCAGCATTTT. Amino acid sequence: CASSNSNQPQHF.

This chain's CDR3 is CASSRDRDQPQHF. The CDR3 DNA reads TGTGCCAGCAGTCGAGACAGGGACCAGCCCCAGCATTTT. The rearrangement uses TRBV28 and TRBJ1-5; 7 nucleotides match TRBD1. The CDR3 runs to 13 residues. V lost 5 bases, J lost 7 bases, and 5 bases stayed unmatched. CDR1 and CDR2 from the germline V gene are MDHEN and SYDVKM.

The rearrangement links TRBV7-9 to TRBJ2-7, with 8 bases matching TRBD2. Trimming took 5 bases from V and 6 from J; bases not matched to a gene: 12. Germline CDR1 reads SEHNR; CDR2 reads FQNEAQ (reference sequence). The CDR3 consists of 15 residues. The CDR3 sequence is CASSRLGRGEPEQYF. For the CDR3, the DNA is TGTGCCAGCAGCCGCCTGGGGCGGGGGGAACCCGAGCAGTACTTC.

CDR3 sequence: CASSSGGAGYTDTQYF. The CDR3 nucleotides are TGTGCCAGCAGCTCCGGTGGTGCGGGATACACAGATACGCAGTATTTT. The V and J genes are TRBV28 and TRBJ2-3; D perhaps matches TRBD2 (6 bases). This CDR3 is 16 amino acids long. V lost 6 bases and J lost 2, with 18 bases in between. Per the germline V gene, CDR1 is MDHEN and CDR2 is SYDVKM.

This chain connects TRBV13 to TRBJ2-7; TRBD1 aligns across 10 bases. CDR1 and CDR2 (germline): PRHDT, FYEKMQ (reference sequence). Trimming at V came to 3 bases and at J to 7 bases, leaving 6 bases not matched to a gene. CDR3 length: 14 residues. The CDR3 region is CASSLTGGAEEQYF. The CDR3 region has the DNA TGTGCCAGCAGCTTGACAGGGGGCGCGGAGGAGCAGTACTTC.

V gene TRBV6-1 combines with J gene TRBJ2-2; maybe TRBD1 (5 bases). The CDR3 covers 13 residues. V lost 5 bases, J lost 6 bases, and 10 bases lay in between. Germline V gene sequence: CDR1 MNHNS, CDR2 SASEGT. The CDR3 coding sequence is TGTGCCAGCAGTTCCCTCAGGGCCGGGGAGCTGTTTTTT. It codes for CASSSLRAGELFF.

The chain joins TRBV5-6 to TRBJ1-1; 9 bases are shared with TRBD1. The V and J ends lost 2 bases and 5 bases, in that order; junction bases with no gene match: 4. In germline, CDR1 is SGHDT, CDR2 YYEEEE. The CDR3 contains 14 residues. CDR3 in amino acids: CASSFIQGATEAFF. The CDR3 nucleotides read TGTGCCAGCAGCTTCATACAGGGGGCAACTGAAGCTTTCTTT.